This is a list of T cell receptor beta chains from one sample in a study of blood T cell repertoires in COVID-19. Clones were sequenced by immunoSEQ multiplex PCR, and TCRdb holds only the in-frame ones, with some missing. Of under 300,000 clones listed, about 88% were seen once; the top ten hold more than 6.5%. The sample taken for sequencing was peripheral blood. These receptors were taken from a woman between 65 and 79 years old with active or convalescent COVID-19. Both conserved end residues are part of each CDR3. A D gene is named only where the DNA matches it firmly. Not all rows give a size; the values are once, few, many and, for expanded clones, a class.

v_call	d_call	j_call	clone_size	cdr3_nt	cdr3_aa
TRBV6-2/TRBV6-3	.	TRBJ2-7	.	TGTGCCAGCAGTCAACCGCGGACAGCAAGAGCCTACGAGCAGTACTTC	CASSQPRTARAYEQYF
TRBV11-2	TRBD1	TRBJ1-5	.	TGTGCCAGCAGTTCCGACGGGACAGGGGCCCATCAGCCCCAGCATTTT	CASSSDGTGAHQPQHF
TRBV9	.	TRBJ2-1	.	TGTGCCAGCAGCGTAGTGGCCGGGGGATACAATGAGCAGTTCTTC	CASSVVAGGYNEQFF
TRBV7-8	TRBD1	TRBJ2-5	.	TGTGCCAGCAGCCTAGGACAGGGGGGACAGACCCAGTACTTC	CASSLGQGGQTQYF
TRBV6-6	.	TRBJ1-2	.	TGTGCCAGCAGTTGGGCAGGTGGTGACTATGGCTACACCTTC	CASSWAGGDYGYTF
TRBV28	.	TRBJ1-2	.	TGTGCCAGCAGTTCCGGGGGGTGGAACTACACCTTC	CASSSGGWNYTF
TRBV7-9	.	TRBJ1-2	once	TGTGCCAGCAGCTTAGTTTGGCAGGATGGCTACACCTTC	CASSLVWQDGYTF
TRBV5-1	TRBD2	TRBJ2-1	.	TGCGCCAGCAGCTTGGCCTGGCGACTAGCGGGGGGGCCTGACAATGAGCAGTTCTTC	CASSLAWRLAGGPDNEQFF
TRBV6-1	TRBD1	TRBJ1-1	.	TGTGCCAGCAGTGGAAATCCGGGACAGGGGCTCACTGAAGCTTTCTTT	CASSGNPGQGLTEAFF
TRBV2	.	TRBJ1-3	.	TGTGCCAGCAGCGAACAATCTGGAAACACCATATATTTT	CASSEQSGNTIYF
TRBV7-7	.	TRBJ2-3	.	TGTGCTAGCAGCGCCCAGGGGCAGTTTTCAGATACGCAGTATTTT	CASSAQGQFSDTQYF
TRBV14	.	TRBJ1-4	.	TGTGCCAGCAGCCACGTCGGGGATGATGAAAAACTGTTTTTT	CASSHVGDDEKLFF
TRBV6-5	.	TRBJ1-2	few	TGTGCCAGCAGTTCCACAGGGTCCCTTAACTATGGCTACACCTTC	CASSSTGSLNYGYTF
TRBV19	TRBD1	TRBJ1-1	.	TGTGCCAGCGCTCCGACAGGGCTGAACACTGAAGCTTTCTTT	CASAPTGLNTEAFF
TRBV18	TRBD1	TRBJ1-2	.	TGTGCCAGCTCACCCCAAGGACAGGTCTATGGCTACACCTTC	CASSPQGQVYGYTF
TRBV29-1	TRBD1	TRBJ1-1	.	TGCAGCGTTCATCCGGGACAGAGACTCCACACTGAAGCTTTCTTT	CSVHPGQRLHTEAFF
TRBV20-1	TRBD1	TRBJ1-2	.	TGCAGTGACGGGGGACAGGGTGGCTACACCTTC	CSDGGQGGYTF
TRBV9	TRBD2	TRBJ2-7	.	TGTGCCAGCAGCGGCCTAGCGGGGGGCTACGAGCAGTACTTC	CASSGLAGGYEQYF
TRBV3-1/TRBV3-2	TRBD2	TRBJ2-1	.	TGTGCCAGCAGCCTCCGGGGTAGCGGGGGGGCCTACAATGAGCAGTTCTTC	CASSLRGSGGAYNEQFF
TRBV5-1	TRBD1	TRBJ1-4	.	TGCGCCAGCAAAATAGGGGGACAGTCTAATGAAAAACTGTTTTTT	CASKIGGQSNEKLFF
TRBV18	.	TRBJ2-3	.	TGTGCCAGCTCACCGGCGGCTAGCGAGTCAGATACGCAGTATTTT	CASSPAASESDTQYF
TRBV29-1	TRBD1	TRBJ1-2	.	TGCAGCGCGGGGACAGCAAATAACTATGGCTACACCTTC	CSAGTANNYGYTF
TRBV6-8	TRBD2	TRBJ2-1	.	TGTGCCAGCAGTAATCCTAGCGGGGAACAGAGCTCCTACAATGAGCAGTTCTTC	CASSNPSGEQSSYNEQFF
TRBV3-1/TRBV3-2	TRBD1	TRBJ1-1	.	TGTGCCAGCAGCCCGACAGGGGGTGGTACTGAAGCTTTCTTT	CASSPTGGGTEAFF
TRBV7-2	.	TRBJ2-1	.	TGTGCCAGCAGCTTTAGGGGACTTCACAATGAGCAGTTCTTC	CASSFRGLHNEQFF
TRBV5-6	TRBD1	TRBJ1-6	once	TGTGCCAGCAGCTCCTCGACAGGGGAATATAATTCACCCCTCCACTTT	CASSSSTGEYNSPLHF
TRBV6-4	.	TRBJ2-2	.	TGTGCCAGCAGCCCCCGGGAAGGACGGACCGGGGAGCTGTTTTTT	CASSPREGRTGELFF
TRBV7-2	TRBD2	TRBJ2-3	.	TGTGCCAGCAGCCTAGGACTAGCGGGGGGTGATACCAACACAGATACGCAGTATTTT	CASSLGLAGGDTNTDTQYF
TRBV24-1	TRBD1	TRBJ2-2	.	TGTGCCACCAGTTCCCCACGACAGGGGACCACCGGGGAGCTGTTTTTT	CATSSPRQGTTGELFF
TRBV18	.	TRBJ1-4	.	TGTGCCAGCTCACCAAAACAGGGCCCTGAAAAACTGTTTTTT	CASSPKQGPEKLFF
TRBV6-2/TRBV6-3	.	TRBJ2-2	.	TGTGCCAGCAGTTTTGACTCCAACGCCGGGGAGCTGTTTTTT	CASSFDSNAGELFF
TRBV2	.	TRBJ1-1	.	TGTGCCAGCAGTGATCAGGGGAACACTGAAGCTTTCTTT	CASSDQGNTEAFF
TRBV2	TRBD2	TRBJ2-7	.	TGTGCCACTAGCGGGGGGGGCTACGAGCAGTACTTC	CATSGGGYEQYF
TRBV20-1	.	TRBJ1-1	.	TGCAGTGCTAGCAAGAACACTGAAGCTTTCTTT	CSASKNTEAFF
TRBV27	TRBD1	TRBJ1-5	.	TGTGCCAGCAGTTTAACCTGGACAGGGACCAATCAGCCCCAGCATTTT	CASSLTWTGTNQPQHF
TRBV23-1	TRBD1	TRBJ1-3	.	TGCGCCAGCAAGGGACAGGGGCCGGCTGGAAACACCATATATTTT	CASKGQGPAGNTIYF
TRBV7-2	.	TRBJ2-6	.	TGTGCCAGCAGCTTCGGTAGCACTGGGGCCAACGTCCTGACTTTC	CASSFGSTGANVLTF
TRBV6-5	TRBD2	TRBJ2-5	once	TGTGCCAGCAGTTACGCGACTAGCGGGGGTTCGTCCCAGTACTTC	CASSYATSGGSSQYF
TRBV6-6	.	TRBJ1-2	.	TGTGCCAGCAGCCAACAGGGCAAAGTAGCCTTCTATGGCTACACCTTC	CASSQQGKVAFYGYTF